This paragraph reports one TCR beta chain. Its specificity is unknown. The sample carries other DNA sequences with the same CDR3. This entry comes from a study of shared clonotypes between healthy human individuals. Study information: Donors had three CD4 naive, three CD4 memory, two CD8 naive and one CD8 memory plate apiece.

CDR1 and CDR2 (germline): SGHVS, FQNEAQ. V was clipped by 2 bases and J by 7 bases; unmatched bases: 10. This CDR3 spans 16 amino acids. The assay was run at deep level. Produced via immunoSEQ multiplex PCR; TCRdb's table is partial and in-frame only. Among just over 95,000 clones listed, about 68% were seen once. Notes on the study in general: Inspection by rarefaction showed sorted-subset sequencing to be incomplete despite large depth.

The chain joins TRBV7-8 to TRBJ2-1; TRBD1 matches at 8 bases. The TCR was taken from a young man in good health. The sample consisted of memory CD8+ T cells sorted from blood. Subset in this sample: CD45RO+ cells pooled with CCR7-negative TemRA cells. In nucleotides, the CDR3 is TGTGCCAGCAGCTTAAGGGGCCAGGGGGCGCGGAATGAGCAGTTCTTC. Protein sequence: CASSLRGQGARNEQFF.